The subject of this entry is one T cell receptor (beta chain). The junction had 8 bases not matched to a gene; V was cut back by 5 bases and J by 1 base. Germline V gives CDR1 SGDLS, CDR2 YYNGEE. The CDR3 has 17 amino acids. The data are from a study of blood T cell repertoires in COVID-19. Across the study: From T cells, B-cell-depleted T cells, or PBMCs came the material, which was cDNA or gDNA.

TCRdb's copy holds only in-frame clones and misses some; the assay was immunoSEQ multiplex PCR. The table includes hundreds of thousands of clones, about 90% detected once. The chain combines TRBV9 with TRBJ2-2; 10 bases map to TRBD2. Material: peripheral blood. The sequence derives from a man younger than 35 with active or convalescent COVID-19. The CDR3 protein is CASSGGGTSENTGELFF. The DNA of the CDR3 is TGTGCCAGCAGTGGGGGAGGGACTAGCGAGAACACCGGGGAGCTGTTTTTT.